This TCR beta chain derives from a study of Graves' ophthalmopathy and Graves' hyperthyroidism. Study background: Ahead of any treatment, peripheral blood was obtained at the initial diagnosis. Study-level findings and limits: Detected in blood as well were most expanded thyroid clonotypes with frequency above 0.001. Built on 13 signatures, a model told ophthalmopathy apart from stable hyperthyroidism with approximately 85% sensitivity and around 80% specificity.

At least ten counts were recorded for this clonotype. As yet, its antigen is unknown. Scientists amplified the TCR beta CDR3 regions from RNA transcripts. Amplification began with first-round RT-PCR using HTBI primers, then second-round multiplex PCR was performed. TCRdb re-derived calls from the multiplex PCR reads in MiXCR, one entry per CDR3 protein. The sample consists of some 350,000 distinct CDR3 sequences, approximately 18% of them appearing once. As the starting material, 8 to 10 ml of fresh peripheral blood yielded the PBMCs. Material for sequencing was peripheral blood. The receptor was isolated from an adult woman with stable Graves' hyperthyroidism.

This chain's CDR3 is CASSLRAGSLSNQPQHF. DNA of the CDR3: TGTGCCAGCAGTTTACGGGCAGGGTCCCTTAGCAATCAGCCCCAGCATTTT. J is TRBJ1-5 and V is TRBV12-3 or TRBV12-4, with D possibly TRBD1 on 5 matching bases. The CDR3 spans 17 residues. Trimming shortened V by 2 bases and J by 0 bases, and 14 bases separated the two germline ends.